Each of the 7 T cell receptor beta chains below was sequenced from the same sample in a study of T cells after yellow fever vaccination. Each CDR3 protein is one row after TCRdb ran MiXCR on the 5' RACE reads. Here the sample spans 310,000 or so distinct CDR3 sequences, 6.5% to 8.5% being singletons. Sequenced here: PBMCs, sampled roughly 47 days after the first yellow fever vaccination. Receptor source: a man aged 18 to 29 who received the YFV17D yellow fever vaccine.

V gene TRBV24-1 combines with J gene TRBJ2-5; the D is unclear. In germline, CDR1 is KGHDR, CDR2 SFDVKD. The CDR3 covers 14 residues. The V end was cut by 6 bases, the J end by 4 bases, with 14 bases between. Here the CDR3 reads CATSNKGIGETQYF. The CDR3 region has the DNA TGTGCCACCAGTAATAAAGGGATCGGAGAGACCCAGTACTTC.

The rearrangement links TRBV12-3 or TRBV12-4 to TRBJ2-4; maybe TRBD2 (5 bases). CDR3 length: 13 residues. V lost 5 bases, J lost 7 bases, and 12 bases lay in between. The CDR3: CASSPLRGNIQYF. The CDR3, as DNA: TGTGCCAGCAGTCCCTTAAGAGGGAACATTCAGTACTTC.

This clonotype has ten or more counts. V and J are TRBV11-2 and TRBJ1-2; D is perhaps TRBD1 (6 bases). Per the germline V gene, CDR1 is SGHAT and CDR2 is FQNNGV. CDR3 length equals 12 residues. Trimming took off 5 bases at V and 7 bases at J, with 11 bases between the two ends. The CDR3 is CASSQQGTGYTF. The CDR3 DNA reads TGTGCCAGCAGCCAACAGGGAACTGGCTACACCTTC.

The J gene is TRBJ2-7, the V gene TRBV7-9; D may match TRBD1 or TRBD2 (5 bases each). Germline CDR1 is SEHNR and CDR2 is FQNEAQ (reference sequence). V was pared by 5 bases and J by 5 bases, with 13 bases between. This CDR3 region has 13 residues. CDR3 DNA sequence: TGTGCCAGCAGCCCCGGACGGGGCGACGAGCAGTACGTC. Its protein product is CASSPGRGDEQYV.

The rearrangement joins TRBV7-2 to TRBJ1-2, with no clear D. Trimming removed 5 bases at V and 0 bases at J, with 13 bases between. Germline CDR1 SGHTA, CDR2 FQGNSA. The CDR3 is made up of 15 amino acids. The CDR3 protein is CASSPQTQSNYGYTF. The DNA for the CDR3 is TGTGCCAGCAGCCCTCAGACCCAGTCTAACTATGGCTACACCTTC.

This clonotype has more than one count but fewer than ten. The V call is TRBV20-1, the J call TRBJ2-3, with D hard to call. The CDR3 contains 14 residues. Germline CDR1 reads DFQATT; CDR2 reads SNEGSKA (reference sequence). Trimming pared 5 bases from V and 7 bases from J, leaving 19 bases between. CDR3 DNA: TGCAGTGCTCCTCTGCCACCCAGCCACAATACGCAGTATTTT. It codes for CSAPLPPSHNTQYF.

This clonotype showed up many times. V is TRBV4-1 and J is TRBJ1-1; D is undetermined. In germline, CDR1 is MGHRA, CDR2 YSYEKL. Between the trimmed V and J ends, which lost 4 bases and 4 bases, there was a span of 13 bases. The CDR3 covers 14 residues. DNA for the CDR3: TGCGCCAGCAGCCTAAGGACTCTGGGCACTGAAGCTTTCTTT. Encoded protein: CASSLRTLGTEAFF.